Shown below are 10 T cell receptor beta chains from a single sample sequenced in a study of OX40 agonist ivuxolimab in advanced cancers. Data came from immunoSEQ multiplex PCR; TCRdb stores just in-frame clones and leaves some out. The sample has 30,000 to 40,000 clones; roughly 80% are singletons. Source: CD4+ or CD8+ T cells sorted from blood, taken in a trial of the OX40 agonist ivuxolimab. The source is an adult with an advanced solid tumor such as melanoma, head and neck, liver or kidney cancer.

V and J are TRBV5-4 and TRBJ1-2; D might be TRBD1 (5 bases). V shed 7 bases and J shed 7 bases, with 20 bases lying between them. Germline V lookup: CDR1 SGHNT, CDR2 YYREEE (reference sequence). CDR3 size: 14 residues. In DNA, the CDR3 is TGTGCCAGCTCGGCCGGGACGGAGACCTTTGGCTACACCTTC. Translation gives CASSAGTETFGYTF. The full variable domain, with the rest looked up from reference TRBV5-4 and TRBJ1-2, is ETGVTQSPTHLIKTRGQQVTLRCSSQSGHNTVSWYQQALGQGPQFIFQYYREEENGRGNFPPRFSGLQFPNYSSELNVNALELDDSALYLCASSAGTETFGYTFGSGTRLTVV.

This sequence joins TRBV6-5 and TRBJ1-2; a weak D match, TRBD1 (5 bases). This CDR3 has 13 amino acids. CDR1 and CDR2 (germline): MNHEY, SVGAGI. Between the trimmed V and J ends, which lost 4 bases and 4 bases, there was a span of 10 bases. Written as DNA, the CDR3 is TGTGCCAGCAGTTCCCAGGGTCCCTATGGCTACACCTTC. This encodes CASSSQGPYGYTF.

The genes are TRBV10-3 and TRBJ2-3; 7 bases match TRBD2. CDR1 and CDR2 (germline): ENHRY, SYGVKD. Trimming took 0 bases from V and 4 from J; bases not matched to a gene: 4. This CDR3 comprises 15 residues. In DNA form, the CDR3 reads TGTGCCATCAGTGAGTCCGGGGGGTTCGCAGATACGCAGTATTTT. This translates into CAISESGGFADTQYF.

This sequence joins TRBV28 and TRBJ2-7; a weak D match, TRBD1 (6 bases). V shed 6 bases and J shed 2 bases, with 17 bases lying between them. The germline V gene encodes CDR1 MDHEN and CDR2 SYDVKM. The CDR3 loop spans 15 amino acids. CDR3 DNA: TGTGCCAGCAGCCTCGGTGGGGGCGCACCCTACGAGCAGTACTTC. Translation gives CASSLGGGAPYEQYF.

The CDR3 here is CASSYYNADYEQYF. Written as DNA, the CDR3 is TGTGCCAGCAGTTACTATAATGCCGACTACGAGCAGTACTTC. The chain couples TRBV6-5 to TRBJ2-7; the D is unclear. The CDR3 totals 14 residues. The V end was cut by 1 base, the J end by 3 bases, with 10 bases between. Germline V gene lookup returns CDR1 MNHEY and CDR2 SVGAGI.

The rearrangement links TRBV30 to TRBJ2-3; 13 bases line up with TRBD2. From germline, CDR1 is GTSNPN and CDR2 SVGIG (reference sequence). CDR3 length: 16 amino acids. The V and J ends lost 2 bases and 4 bases, in that order; junction bases with no gene match: 6. The CDR3 DNA follows: TGTGCCTGGAGTTTACTCACTAGCGGGGGGGCAGATACGCAGTATTTT. Amino acids: CAWSLLTSGGADTQYF.

Relative to its sample, this clone is medium-sized (0.01 to 0.1%). This chain joins TRBV25-1 and TRBJ2-7, with TRBD1 matching over 9 bases. Germline assignment: CDR1 MGHDK and CDR2 SYGVNS. V was clipped by 1 base and J by 5 bases; unmatched bases: 6. The CDR3 has 15 residues. CDR3 loop: CASSESGQGLHEQYF. CDR3 sequence (DNA): TGTGCCAGCAGTGAATCCGGACAGGGGTTACACGAGCAGTACTTC.

This clone has just a few counts. The gene calls are TRBV5-1 and TRBJ1-2; 7 bases map to TRBD1. V gave up 1 base and J gave up 5 bases; unmatched junction bases: 5. CDR1 is SGHRS, CDR2 YFSETQ, per germline. The CDR3 is 14 amino acids. The CDR3 nucleotides are TGCGCCAGCAGCTTGCCGGGACAGTTATATGGCTACACCTTC. Translated, it gives CASSLPGQLYGYTF.

The chain employs TRBV10-3 and TRBJ2-7, with unresolved D. This CDR3 comprises 12 residues. Trimming stripped 5 bases from V and 2 bases from J, with 7 bases between. In germline, CDR1 is ENHRY, CDR2 SYGVKD. The CDR3 DNA reads TGTGCCATCAGTTTCCGACCCTACGAGCAGTACTTC. Protein product: CAISFRPYEQYF.

CDR3 amino acids: CASRQGDRQPQHF. CDR3 bases: TGTGCCAGCAGGCAGGGGGATCGTCAGCCCCAGCATTTT. The V gene is TRBV27, the J gene TRBJ1-5; TRBD1 aligns across 7 bases. The CDR3 covers 13 residues. With V trimmed by 6 bases and J by 6 bases, 5 bases remained unmatched. CDR1 MNHEY and CDR2 SMNVEV come from the germline V gene (reference sequence).